The 30 T cell receptor beta chains listed next were all sequenced from one sample in a study of shared clonotypes between healthy human individuals. Repertoires were generated with immunoSEQ multiplex PCR, while TCRdb's copy carries only in-frame clones and drops some. In the table there are around 2,100,000 clones, about 94% of which are singletons. Naive CD8 cells, CD45RO-negative and positively selected for CCR7, excluded terminally differentiated effector memory CD45RA+ cells. Sequencing was done on a sample of naive CD8+ T cells sorted from blood. These receptor sequences come from a man younger than 30 in good health.

A single count supports this clone. This chain uses TRBV15 with TRBJ2-7, with D uncertain. Germline-derived CDR1 and CDR2 are LNHNV and YYDKDF (reference sequence). Between the trimmed V and J ends, which lost 3 bases and 0 bases, there was a span of 9 bases. This CDR3 has 14 amino acids. The CDR3 reads CATSSPEVSYEQYF. CDR3 nucleotides: TGTGCCACCAGCAGCCCCGAGGTCTCCTACGAGCAGTACTTC.

The chain combines TRBV7-9 with TRBJ2-7; no clear D. This CDR3 has 12 residues. The germline V and J ends were trimmed by 1 base and 3 bases, with 4 bases remaining between them. Germline loops: CDR1 SEHNR, CDR2 FQNEAQ (reference sequence). CDR3 in DNA: TGTGCCAGCAGCTTAGAACACTACGAGCAGTACTTC. Translating it yields CASSLEHYEQYF.

The chain employs TRBV9 and TRBJ2-1; D ambiguous. V lost 1 base and J 6 bases, leaving 11 bases between the germline ends. The CDR3 extends over 14 amino acids. In germline, CDR1 is SGDLS, CDR2 YYNGEE. The CDR3 region is CASSVSGDRNEQFF. The CDR3 DNA sequence: TGTGCCAGCAGCGTATCTGGGGATCGCAATGAGCAGTTCTTC.

This clone has only one observation. In the same sample, other DNA sequences code for this CDR3. The chain has TRBV7-6 and TRBJ1-3; D unclear. The V gene's germline CDR1 is SGHVS and CDR2 FNYEAQ. The CDR3 has 13 residues. With 0 bases removed from V and 4 bases from J, the gap between germline ends came to 4 bases. CDR3 residues: CASSLASGNTIYF. CDR3 DNA: TGTGCCAGCAGCTTAGCCAGCGGAAACACCATATATTTT.

The J gene is TRBJ2-1, the V gene TRBV4-2; 16 bases are shared with TRBD2. V trimming: 4 bases; J trimming: 3 bases; junction bases outside the gene matches: 9. This CDR3 comprises 19 residues. Germline assignment: CDR1 LGHNA and CDR2 YNFKEQ. The CDR3 nucleotides are TGTGCCAGCAGCCCTGGGACTAGCGGGGGGGCACACCTCTACAATGAGCAGTTCTTC. It yields the protein CASSPGTSGGAHLYNEQFF.

V gene TRBV28 combines with J gene TRBJ1-5, with D perhaps TRBD1 (5 bases). The germline V gene encodes CDR1 MDHEN and CDR2 SYDVKM. This CDR3 comprises 15 residues. V was cut by 7 bases and J by 4 bases, with 17 bases left in between. For the CDR3, the DNA is TGTGCCAGCATACCTGACAGTTTCGCGAATCAGCCCCAGCATTTT. This sequence encodes CASIPDSFANQPQHF.

The V call is TRBV28, the J call TRBJ2-7; TRBD1 agrees at 11 bases. Germline CDR1 is MDHEN and CDR2 is SYDVKM. CDR3 size: 16 residues. V lost 2 bases to trimming and J lost 4 bases; unmatched junction nucleotides: 7. CDR3 loop: CASSLDFGTGGYEQYF. CDR3 nucleotide sequence: TGTGCCAGCAGTTTAGACTTCGGGACAGGGGGATACGAGCAGTACTTC.

This chain connects TRBV7-2 to TRBJ2-7; D may match TRBD1 or TRBD2 (6 bases each). This CDR3 contains 15 residues. The V gene's germline CDR1 is SGHTA and CDR2 FQGNSA. The V and J ends lost 2 bases and 1 base respectively, with 12 bases between them. Written as DNA, the CDR3 is TGTGCCAGCAGCTTAACGCCGGGGGCGTCCTACGAGCAGTACTTC. It encodes CASSLTPGASYEQYF.

V gene TRBV7-9 combines with J gene TRBJ1-4, with 7 bases lining up with TRBD1. The CDR3 totals 15 residues. Germline CDR1 SEHNR, CDR2 FQNEAQ (reference sequence). V was clipped by 3 bases and J by 4 bases; unmatched bases: 5. The CDR3 is CASSFSGGGNEKLFF. The CDR3 coding sequence is TGTGCCAGCAGCTTTTCAGGGGGAGGTAATGAAAAACTGTTTTTT.

V is TRBV6-5 and J is TRBJ2-3; 10 bases match TRBD2. CDR3 length equals 15 residues. Germline CDR1 and CDR2: MNHEY and SVGAGI. With 4 bases clipped from V and 0 bases from J, the junction kept 1 base outside the gene matches. The CDR3 DNA reads TGTGCCAGCAGTTTTAGCGGGGGGAGCACAGATACGCAGTATTTT. It encodes CASSFSGGSTDTQYF.

The V call is TRBV4-1, the J call TRBJ2-7, with 9 positions matching TRBD1. Unmatched junction bases numbered 6, after V lost 4 bases and J lost 5 bases. The CDR3 length is 14 residues. Germline CDR1 MGHRA, CDR2 YSYEKL. CDR3 DNA: TGCGCCAGCAGCCGAGGGACAGGGCTTGACGAGCAGTACTTC. Its protein is CASSRGTGLDEQYF.

The genes are TRBV27 and TRBJ2-5; possibly TRBD1 for D (6 bases). V shed 3 bases and J shed 5 bases, with 13 bases lying between them. Germline V gives CDR1 MNHEY, CDR2 SMNVEV (reference sequence). CDR3 length: 14 residues. The CDR3 loop reads CASSLGAQRETQYF. The CDR3 DNA sequence: TGTGCCAGCAGTTTGGGGGCGCAGAGGGAGACCCAGTACTTC.

The DNA of the CDR3 is TGTGCCAGCAGCGGTGAGCTAGCGGTAAACACCGGGGAGCTGTTTTTT. The encoded protein is CASSGELAVNTGELFF. The rearrangement uses TRBV9 and TRBJ2-2, with TRBD2 matching 7 bases. With 3 bases clipped from V and 2 bases from J, the junction kept 7 bases outside the gene matches. The CDR3 loop spans 16 amino acids. The germline V gene has CDR1 SGDLS and CDR2 YYNGEE.

The rearrangement joins TRBV10-3 to TRBJ1-1, with no clear D. Germline CDR1 reads ENHRY; CDR2 reads SYGVKD. V lost 2 bases and J 2 bases, leaving 9 bases between the germline ends. The length of the CDR3 is 14 residues. CDR3 amino acids: CAISEDDTNTEAFF. DNA of the CDR3: TGTGCCATCAGTGAGGACGATACAAACACTGAAGCTTTCTTT.

CDR3 residues: CASSQRDHTYNEQFF. The CDR3 DNA follows: TGCGCCAGCAGCCAAAGGGACCACACCTACAATGAGCAGTTCTTC. This rearrangement joins TRBV4-1 to TRBJ2-1, with D possibly being TRBD1 or TRBD2 (5 bases each). The CDR3 totals 15 residues. Per germline, CDR1 MGHRA and CDR2 YSYEKL. Trimming shortened V by 2 bases and J by 2 bases, and 10 bases separated the two germline ends.

This rearrangement joins TRBV9 to TRBJ2-7; 8 positions match TRBD1. The trim removed 7 bases at V and 1 base at J, leaving 10 bases unmatched. Germline values: CDR1 SGDLS, CDR2 YYNGEE. The CDR3 has 15 residues. This chain's CDR3 is CASGTGASLSYEQYF. CDR3 coding DNA: TGTGCCAGCGGGACAGGCGCTTCCTTATCCTACGAGCAGTACTTC.

V is TRBV21-1 and J is TRBJ2-1; no DNA check was done on the table's D call, TRBD2. TRBV21-1 is annotated as a pseudogene. CDR3 length: 14 amino acids. CDR3 residues: CASSKRVSLSEQFF. In DNA form, the CDR3 reads TGTGCCAGCAGCAAGAGGGTATCTTTAAGTGAGCAGTTCTTC.

J is TRBJ2-5 and V is TRBV19; D remains ambiguous. CDR3 length: 13 amino acids. Trimming shortened V by 5 bases and J by 5 bases, and 12 bases separated the two germline ends. Germline CDR1 is LNHDA and CDR2 is SQIVND (reference sequence). The CDR3 sequence is CASSSWSGETQYF. The CDR3, as DNA: TGTGCCAGTAGTTCCTGGAGTGGGGAGACCCAGTACTTC.

Worth noting for this clone: One base away lies a much larger clone, so this may be a sequencing read error. This CDR3 is also generated by other DNA sequences in the sample. The CDR3 bases are TGTGCCAGCGGGACAGGGGGCTACGAGCAGTACTTC. Its protein product is CASGTGGYEQYF. The rearrangement links TRBV19 to TRBJ2-7, with 11 bases aligning to TRBD1. V gave up 9 bases and J gave up 3 bases; unmatched junction bases: 1. This CDR3 spans 12 amino acids. Germline CDR1 is LNHDA and CDR2 is SQIVND (reference sequence). Based on the CDR3 plus reference TRBV19 and TRBJ2-7, the full variable domain is DGGITQSPKYLFRKEGQNVTLSCEQNLNHDAMYWYRQDPGQGLRLIYYSQIVNDFQKGDIAEGYSVSREKKESFPLTVTSAQKNPTAFYLCASGTGGYEQYFGPGTRLTVT.

The chain recombines TRBV9 with TRBJ2-7; possibly TRBD2 for D (5 bases). The CDR3 covers 15 residues. Germline CDR1 is SGDLS and CDR2 is YYNGEE. V was clipped by 0 bases and J by 6 bases, with 16 bases between them. CDR3: CASSVDWGVGPEQYF. CDR3 nucleotide sequence: TGTGCCAGCAGCGTAGATTGGGGAGTCGGCCCCGAGCAGTACTTC.

This rearrangement joins TRBV9 to TRBJ2-5; TRBD2 aligns across 8 bases. V dropped 4 bases and J dropped 0; count of bases not matched to a gene: 5. This CDR3 spans 15 amino acids. The germline CDR1 and CDR2 sequences are SGDLS and YYNGEE. In DNA form, the CDR3 reads TGTGCCAGCAGCCCCGCCGGGGGGGACCAAGAGACCCAGTACTTC. It codes for CASSPAGGDQETQYF. The full variable domain, completed using reference TRBV9 and TRBJ2-5, is DSGVTQTPKHLITATGQRVTLRCSPRSGDLSVYWYQQSLDQGLQFLIQYYNGEERAKGNILERFSAQQFPDLHSELNLSSLELGDSALYFCASSPAGGDQETQYFGPGTRLLVL.

The J gene is TRBJ2-3, the V gene TRBV14, with TRBD1 identical over 7 bases. This CDR3 is 18 amino acids long. Germline CDR1 reads SGHDN; CDR2 reads FVKESK. V gave up 1 base and J gave up 2 bases; unmatched junction bases: 12. CDR3 in DNA: TGTGCCAGCAGCCAAGTTGGATTGGGAACAGGGGCCACAGATACGCAGTATTTT. This sequence encodes CASSQVGLGTGATDTQYF.

This rearrangement joins TRBV25-1 to TRBJ1-1; D not certain. Germline V gives CDR1 MGHDK, CDR2 SYGVNS. Trimming removed 0 bases from V and 6 bases from J, with 8 bases in between. The CDR3 loop spans 13 amino acids. The CDR3 DNA follows: TGTGCCAGCAGTGAATATCCGGGGTCTGAAGCTTTCTTT. It is translated as CASSEYPGSEAFF.

The chain uses TRBV4-3 and TRBJ2-5; 11 bases map to TRBD2. Germline CDR1 and CDR2: LGHNA and YSLEER. The CDR3 consists of 16 residues. V lost 0 bases to trimming and J lost 5 bases; unmatched junction nucleotides: 5. CDR3 in DNA: TGCGCCAGCAGCCAAGATACTAGCGGGAGATGGGAGACCCAGTACTTC. Its translation: CASSQDTSGRWETQYF.

The chain links TRBV9 to TRBJ2-3; possible D gene TRBD2, 5 bases. Trimming pared 2 bases from V and 6 bases from J, leaving 10 bases between. The germline V gene has CDR1 SGDLS and CDR2 YYNGEE. The CDR3 spans 13 residues. The chain's CDR3 is CASSVSDYDTQYF. The CDR3 region has the DNA TGTGCCAGCAGCGTCTCCGACTACGATACGCAGTATTTT. Supplemented by reference TRBV9 and TRBJ2-3, the full variable domain reads DSGVTQTPKHLITATGQRVTLRCSPRSGDLSVYWYQQSLDQGLQFLIQYYNGEERAKGNILERFSAQQFPDLHSELNLSSLELGDSALYFCASSVSDYDTQYFGPGTRLTVL.

This chain uses TRBV15 with TRBJ2-7, with 7 bases aligning to TRBD2. Trimming took 3 bases from V and 2 from J; bases not matched to a gene: 7. Germline CDR1 is LNHNV and CDR2 is YYDKDF (reference sequence). This CDR3 is 15 amino acids long. CDR3 residues: CATSRGGVPPYEQYF. CDR3 nucleotides: TGTGCCACCAGCAGGGGAGGGGTCCCCCCCTACGAGCAGTACTTC.

The chain recombines TRBV28 with TRBJ2-7; 7 nucleotides line up with TRBD2. Germline CDR1 reads MDHEN; CDR2 reads SYDVKM. The CDR3 contains 14 residues. V shed 8 bases, J shed 5 bases, and the junction held 12 bases outside the gene matches. DNA of the CDR3: TGTGCCAGCCACCCGGCGGGGGAAGAGGACGAGCAGTACTTC. Translated, it gives CASHPAGEEDEQYF.

The chain couples TRBV15 to TRBJ1-1; 10 bases match TRBD1. Germline CDR1 and CDR2: LNHNV and YYDKDF (reference sequence). The CDR3 has 16 residues. Trimming cost V 5 bases and J 4 bases; bases outside gene matches: 10. CDR3 in amino acids: CATSGSGTGEGTEAFF. In DNA, the CDR3 is TGTGCCACCAGCGGCTCCGGGACAGGGGAGGGCACTGAAGCTTTCTTT.

The chain couples TRBV30 to TRBJ2-7, with D hard to call. Germline V gives CDR1 GTSNPN, CDR2 SVGIG (reference sequence). The CDR3 totals 12 residues. Trimming stripped 8 bases from V and 6 bases from J, with 17 bases between. The CDR3 spells CAHDGPPIEQYF. CDR3 DNA: TGTGCCCACGATGGACCCCCGATCGAGCAGTACTTC.

The rearrangement joins TRBV27 to TRBJ1-1; D uncertain. The V end lost 0 bases, the J end lost 3 bases, and 14 bases lay between the germline ends. The CDR3 is made up of 16 amino acids. CDR1 and CDR2 (germline): MNHEY, SMNVEV (reference sequence). The CDR3 DNA follows: TGTGCCAGCAGTTTATCAGACCCGAGTTGGGACACTGAAGCTTTCTTT. Protein product: CASSLSDPSWDTEAFF.